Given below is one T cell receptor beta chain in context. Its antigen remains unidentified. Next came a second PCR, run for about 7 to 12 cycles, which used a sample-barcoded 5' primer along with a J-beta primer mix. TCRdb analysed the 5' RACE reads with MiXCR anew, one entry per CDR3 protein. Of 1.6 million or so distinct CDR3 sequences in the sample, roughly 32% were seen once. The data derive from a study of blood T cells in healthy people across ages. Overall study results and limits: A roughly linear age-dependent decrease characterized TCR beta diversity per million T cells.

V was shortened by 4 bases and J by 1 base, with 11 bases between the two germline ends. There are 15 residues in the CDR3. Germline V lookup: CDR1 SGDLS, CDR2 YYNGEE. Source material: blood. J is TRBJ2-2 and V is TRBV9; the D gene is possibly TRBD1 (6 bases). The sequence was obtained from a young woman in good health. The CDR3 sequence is CASSPFRGNTGELFF. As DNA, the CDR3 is TGTGCCAGCAGCCCATTCAGGGGGAACACCGGGGAGCTGTTTTTT.